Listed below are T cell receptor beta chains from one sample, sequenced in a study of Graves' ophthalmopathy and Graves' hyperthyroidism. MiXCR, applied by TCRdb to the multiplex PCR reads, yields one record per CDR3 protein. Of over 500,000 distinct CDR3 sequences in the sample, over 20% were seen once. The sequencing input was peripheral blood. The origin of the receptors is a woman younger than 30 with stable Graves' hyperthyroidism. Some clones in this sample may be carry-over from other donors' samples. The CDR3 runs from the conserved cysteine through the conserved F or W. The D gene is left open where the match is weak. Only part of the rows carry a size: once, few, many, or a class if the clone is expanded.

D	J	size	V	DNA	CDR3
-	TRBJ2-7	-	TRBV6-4	TGTGCCAGCAGTGATTCGCCAGGGCGCCTCTCCTACGAGCAGTACTTC	CASSDSPGRLSYEQYF
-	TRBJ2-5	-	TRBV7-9	TGTGCCAGCAGCTTAGGGGGCACGATGCAAGAGACCCAGTACTTC	CASSLGGTMQETQYF
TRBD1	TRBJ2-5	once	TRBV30	TGTGCCTGGAGGACGGGACAGCAAGAGACCCAGTACTTC	CAWRTGQQETQYF
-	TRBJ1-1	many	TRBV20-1	TGCAGTGTCGCTAAGAGGTGGAACACTGAAGCTTTCTTT	CSVAKRWNTEAFF
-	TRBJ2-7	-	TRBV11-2	TGTGCCAGCAGCTTCGGGACACTCAGCTCCTACGAGCAGTACTTC	CASSFGTLSSYEQYF
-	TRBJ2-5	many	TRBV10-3	TGTGCCATCAGTGAGGAAAGGGAGACCCAGTACTTC	CAISEERETQYF
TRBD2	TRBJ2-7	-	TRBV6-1	TGTGCCAGCAGTGACTATAGCGGGGGGGCCTACGAGCAGTACTTC	CASSDYSGGAYEQYF
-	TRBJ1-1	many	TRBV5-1	TGCGCCAGCAGCCCCAGCTCGACAGGTTCGAACACTGAAGCTTTCTTT	CASSPSSTGSNTEAFF
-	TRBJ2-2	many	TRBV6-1	TGTGCCAGCAGTGCAGACACCGGGGAGCTGTTTTTT	CASSADTGELFF
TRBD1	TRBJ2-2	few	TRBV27	TGTGCCAGCAGTTCCGGGACAGCACACACCGGGGAGCTGTTTTTT	CASSSGTAHTGELFF
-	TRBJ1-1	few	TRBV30	TGTGCCTGGAGTGTACAGGGTTCGGAAGCTTTCTTT	CAWSVQGSEAFF
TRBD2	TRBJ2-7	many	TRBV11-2	TGTGCCAGCAAGGGGGTAGCGGGAGTTCTCTACGAGCAGTACTTC	CASKGVAGVLYEQYF
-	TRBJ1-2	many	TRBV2	TGTGCCAGCAGTGAACAGGGAAGCTATGGCTACACCTTC	CASSEQGSYGYTF
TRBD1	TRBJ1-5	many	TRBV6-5	TGTGCCAGCAGTTCAACGGGACAGGGGGATCGGCAGCCCCAGCATTTT	CASSSTGQGDRQPQHF
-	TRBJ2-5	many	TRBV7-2	TGTGCCAGCAGCCCGCTACTACAAGAGACCCAGTACTTC	CASSPLLQETQYF
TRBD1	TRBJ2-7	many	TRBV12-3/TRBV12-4	TGCGCCAGCAGTTTAATAGGACAGGGGCTGTACGAGCAGTACTTC	CASSLIGQGLYEQYF
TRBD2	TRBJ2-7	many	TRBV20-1	TGCAGTGCTGGGGCTAGCGGGGGGAAGAACGAGCAGTACTTC	CSAGASGGKNEQYF
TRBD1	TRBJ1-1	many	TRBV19	TGTGCCAGTAGTATAGGGGGACAGCTCATGAACACTGAAGCTTTCTTT	CASSIGGQLMNTEAFF
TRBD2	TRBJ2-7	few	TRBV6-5	TGTGCCAGCACCTTCTCGATTAGCGGGTACGAGCAGTACTTC	CASTFSISGYEQYF
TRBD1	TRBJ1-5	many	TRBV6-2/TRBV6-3	TGTGCCAGCAGCGACGGACAGGGCTTTCAGCCCCAGCATTTT	CASSDGQGFQPQHF
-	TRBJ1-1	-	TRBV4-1	TGCGCCAGCAGCCAAGTCCGGACACGGCCCTCCACTGAAGCTTTCTTT	CASSQVRTRPSTEAFF
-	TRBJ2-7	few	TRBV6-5	TGTGCCAGCAGTTACTCCCAACGGGCTAATTACTACGAGCAGTACTTC	CASSYSQRANYYEQYF
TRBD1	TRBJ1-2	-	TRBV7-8	TGTGCCAGCAGCCTAGACAGGGGCCGGGGTAACTATGGCTACACCTTC	CASSLDRGRGNYGYTF
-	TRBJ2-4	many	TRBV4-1	TGCGCCAGCAGCCAAGAAGGGGGCGCGGGAGACATTAAGTACTTC	CASSQEGGAGDIKYF